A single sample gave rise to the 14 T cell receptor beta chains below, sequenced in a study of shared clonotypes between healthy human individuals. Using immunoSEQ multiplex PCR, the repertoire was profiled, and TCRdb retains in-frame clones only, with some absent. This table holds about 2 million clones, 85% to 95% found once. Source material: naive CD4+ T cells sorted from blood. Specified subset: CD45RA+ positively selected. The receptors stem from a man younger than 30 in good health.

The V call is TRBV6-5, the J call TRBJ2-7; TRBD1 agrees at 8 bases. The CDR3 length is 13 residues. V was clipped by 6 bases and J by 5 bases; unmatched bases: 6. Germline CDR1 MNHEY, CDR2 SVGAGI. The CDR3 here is CASRLRQGNEQYF. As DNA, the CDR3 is TGTGCCAGCAGACTCCGACAGGGGAACGAGCAGTACTTC.

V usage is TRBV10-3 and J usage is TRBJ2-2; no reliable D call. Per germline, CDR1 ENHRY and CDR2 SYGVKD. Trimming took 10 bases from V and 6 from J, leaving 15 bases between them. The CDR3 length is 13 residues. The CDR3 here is CATRANGAGELFF. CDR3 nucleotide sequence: TGTGCCACCAGAGCAAATGGGGCCGGGGAGCTGTTTTTT.

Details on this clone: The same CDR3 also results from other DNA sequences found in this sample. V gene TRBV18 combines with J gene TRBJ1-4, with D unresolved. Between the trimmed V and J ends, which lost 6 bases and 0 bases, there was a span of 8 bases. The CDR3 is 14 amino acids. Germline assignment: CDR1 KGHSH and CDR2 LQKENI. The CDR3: CASSPGATNEKLFF. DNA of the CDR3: TGTGCCAGCTCTCCGGGAGCAACTAATGAAAAACTGTTTTTT.

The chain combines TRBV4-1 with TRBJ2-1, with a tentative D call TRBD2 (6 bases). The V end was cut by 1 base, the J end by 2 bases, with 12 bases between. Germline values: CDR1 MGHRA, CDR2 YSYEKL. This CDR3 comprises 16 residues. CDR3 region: CASSQGRDSTYNEQFF. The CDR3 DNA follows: TGCGCCAGCAGCCAAGGGCGGGACTCTACCTACAATGAGCAGTTCTTC.

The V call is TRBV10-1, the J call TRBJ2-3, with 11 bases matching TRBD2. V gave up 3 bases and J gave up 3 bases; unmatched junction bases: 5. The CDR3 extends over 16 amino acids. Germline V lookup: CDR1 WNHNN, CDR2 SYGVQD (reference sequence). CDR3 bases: TGCGCCAGCAGTGATGGGCTAGCGGGAGGAACAGATACGCAGTATTTT. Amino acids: CASSDGLAGGTDTQYF.

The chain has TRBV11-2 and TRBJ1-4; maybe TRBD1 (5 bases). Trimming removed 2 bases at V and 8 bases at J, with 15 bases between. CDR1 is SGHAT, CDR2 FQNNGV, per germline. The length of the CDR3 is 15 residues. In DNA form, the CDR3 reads TGTGCCAGCAGCTTACTGTGGGGGGAAAGGGAAAAACTGTTTTTT. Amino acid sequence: CASSLLWGEREKLFF.

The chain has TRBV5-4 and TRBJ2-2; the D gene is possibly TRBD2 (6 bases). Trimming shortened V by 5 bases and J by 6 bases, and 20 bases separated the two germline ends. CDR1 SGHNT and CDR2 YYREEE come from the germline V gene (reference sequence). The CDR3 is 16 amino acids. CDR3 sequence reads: CASSINRDSRSGELFF. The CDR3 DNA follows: TGTGCCAGCAGTATTAACCGGGACTCCCGTTCCGGGGAGCTGTTTTTT.

DNA for the CDR3: TGTGCCAGCATGGAGGGGCAGGGTAACAATCAGCCCCAGCATTTT. Its translation: CASMEGQGNNQPQHF. The V gene is TRBV6-1, the J gene TRBJ1-5; D perhaps matches TRBD1 (5 bases). The ends were cut back, 7 bases at V and 3 bases at J, with 16 bases in the middle. Per germline, CDR1 MNHNS and CDR2 SASEGT. The CDR3 spans 15 residues.

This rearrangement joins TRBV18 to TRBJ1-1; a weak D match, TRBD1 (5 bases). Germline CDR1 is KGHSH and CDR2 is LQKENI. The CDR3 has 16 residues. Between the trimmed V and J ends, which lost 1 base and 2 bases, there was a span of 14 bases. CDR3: CASSPQSGRVNTEAFF. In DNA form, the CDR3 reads TGTGCCAGCTCACCACAATCAGGGAGGGTTAACACTGAAGCTTTCTTT.

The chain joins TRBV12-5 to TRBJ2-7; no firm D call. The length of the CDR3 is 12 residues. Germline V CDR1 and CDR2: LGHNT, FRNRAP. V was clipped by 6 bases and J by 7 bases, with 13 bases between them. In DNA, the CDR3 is TGTGCTAGTGGCCCGGTCGGTTGGGAGCAGTACTTC. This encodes CASGPVGWEQYF.

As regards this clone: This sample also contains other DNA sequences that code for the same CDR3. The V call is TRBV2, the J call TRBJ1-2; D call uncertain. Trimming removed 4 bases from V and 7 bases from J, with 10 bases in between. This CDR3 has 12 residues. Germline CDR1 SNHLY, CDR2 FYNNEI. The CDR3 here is CASSGGVGGYTF. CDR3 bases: TGTGCCAGCAGTGGAGGTGTGGGTGGCTACACCTTC.

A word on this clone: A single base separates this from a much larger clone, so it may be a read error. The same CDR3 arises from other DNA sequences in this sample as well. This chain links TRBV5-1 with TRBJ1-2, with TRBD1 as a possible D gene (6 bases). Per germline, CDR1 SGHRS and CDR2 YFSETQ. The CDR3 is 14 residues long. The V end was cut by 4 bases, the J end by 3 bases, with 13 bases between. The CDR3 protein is CASSPRDTDYGYTF. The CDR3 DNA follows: TGCGCCAGCAGCCCCCGGGACACCGACTATGGCTACACCTTC. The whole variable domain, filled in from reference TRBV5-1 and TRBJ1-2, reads KAGVTQTPRYLIKTRGQQVTLSCSPISGHRSVSWYQQTPGQGLQFLFEYFSETQRNKGNFPGRFSGRQFSNSRSEMNVSTLELGDSALYLCASSPRDTDYGYTFGSGTRLTVV.

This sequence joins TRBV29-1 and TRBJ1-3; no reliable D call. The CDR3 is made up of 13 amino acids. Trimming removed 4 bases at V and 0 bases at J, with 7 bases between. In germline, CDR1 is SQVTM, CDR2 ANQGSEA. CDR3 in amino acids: CSVGGFSGNTIYF. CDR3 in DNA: TGCAGCGTTGGGGGTTTCTCTGGAAACACCATATATTTT. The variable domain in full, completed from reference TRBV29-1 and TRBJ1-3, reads SAVISQKPSRDICQRGTSLTIQCQVDSQVTMMFWYRQQPGQSLTLIATANQGSEATYESGFVIDKFPISRPNLTFSTLTVSNMSPEDSSIYLCSVGGFSGNTIYFGEGSWLTVV.

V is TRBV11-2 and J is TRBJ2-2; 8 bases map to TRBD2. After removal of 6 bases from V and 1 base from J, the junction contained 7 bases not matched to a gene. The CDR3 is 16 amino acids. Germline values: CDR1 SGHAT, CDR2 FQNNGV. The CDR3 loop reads CASRSLSGKNTGELFF. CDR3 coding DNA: TGTGCCAGCAGGTCACTTAGCGGGAAGAACACCGGGGAGCTGTTTTTT.